The rows below give T cell receptor beta chains drawn from one sample of a study of beta chain features in type 1 diabetes. Assay used: immunoSEQ multiplex PCR; TCRdb lists only in-frame clones, some missing. The sample lists more than 8,500 clones; 70% to 80% were seen once. The source material was Tregs from blood. These receptor sequences come from a woman between 18 and 29 years old in good health. The conserved cysteine and the conserved F or W are not part of the CDR3 here. The order of the fields is J gene, V gene, clone size, CDR3 protein. A row's size may be missing; if present it is once, few, many or a size class.

J: TRBJ1-4
V: TRBV19
size: NA
CDR3: ASSRGWSGEKLF

J: TRBJ2-1
V: TRBV29-1
size: NA
CDR3: SVARSPFTNEQF

J: TRBJ2-1
V: TRBV5-1
size: NA
CDR3: ASSQLAGAYNEQF

J: TRBJ2-1
V: TRBV5-6
size: few
CDR3: ASSLAGAPYNEQF

J: TRBJ2-3
V: TRBV30
size: NA
CDR3: AWSVRAGGDTQY

J: TRBJ2-1
V: TRBV5-4
size: once
CDR3: ASSFRDRGYNEQF

J: TRBJ2-7
V: TRBV7-9
size: NA
CDR3: ASSLPSGRLAEQY

J: TRBJ2-5
V: TRBV5-6
size: NA
CDR3: ASSLWGVRETQY

J: TRBJ2-5
V: TRBV10-2
size: few
CDR3: ASSPIAGAAPGEQY

J: TRBJ2-7
V: TRBV5-1
size: NA
CDR3: ASSLVGTEEQY